The 22 T cell receptor beta chains in this list originate from one sample, sequenced in a study of T cells in Graves' hyperthyroidism and ophthalmopathy. TCR beta CDR3 sequences were amplified from RNA transcripts. RT-PCR in the first round (using the HTBI primer set) targeted the TCR CDR3. One entry per CDR3 protein, called by TCRdb with MiXCR from the multiplex PCR reads. Found here are 550,000 to 600,000 distinct CDR3 sequences, under 60% of them singletons; the top ten hold about 20%. The sequenced sample consisted of peripheral blood or thyroid tissue (not recorded which). These receptors all stem from an adult woman with Graves' disease, either hyperthyroidism or ophthalmopathy (not recorded which).

This clonotype showed up just once. This rearrangement joins TRBV10-2 to TRBJ2-5; no clear D. Looked up from germline, CDR1 is WSHSY and CDR2 is SAAADI. The V end was cut by 10 bases, the J end by 2 bases, with 14 bases between. This CDR3 comprises 13 residues. The CDR3 DNA reads TGCGCCATCAGAACGGTGGGTCAAGAGACCCAGTACTTC. It translates to CAIRTVGQETQYF.

This clonotype has at least ten counts. This chain connects TRBV29-1 to TRBJ2-6; D uncertain. CDR3 size: 13 residues. In germline, CDR1 is SQVTM, CDR2 ANQGSEA. V lost 7 bases and J 4 bases, leaving 11 bases between the germline ends. The DNA of the CDR3 is TGCAGCGCTCCGAACCCCGGGGCCAACGTCCTGACTTTC. Its translation: CSAPNPGANVLTF.

This clonotype has a count of ten or more. This chain connects TRBV7-3 to TRBJ2-7; 7 bases line up with TRBD1. The CDR3 covers 13 residues. Germline-derived CDR1 and CDR2 are SGHTA and FQGTGA. V shed 4 bases and J 6 bases; nucleotides not matched to a gene: 6. CDR3 sequence reads: CASSSTGLGEQYF. In DNA, the CDR3 is TGTGCCAGCAGCTCGACAGGGTTAGGCGAGCAGTACTTC.

At least ten counts were recorded for this clonotype. The V and J genes are TRBV30 and TRBJ1-1; D is perhaps TRBD1 (5 bases). Trimming pared 4 bases from V and 4 bases from J, leaving 10 bases between. This CDR3 spans 12 amino acids. Germline CDR1 GTSNPN, CDR2 SVGIG (reference sequence). The CDR3 coding sequence is TGTGCCTGGATGGGCGGGGGCACTGAAGCTTTCTTT. Residues: CAWMGGGTEAFF. Full variable domain (outside the CDR3, taken from reference TRBV30 and TRBJ1-1): SQTIHQWPATLVQPVGSPLSLECTVEGTSNPNLYWYRQAAGRGLQLLFYSVGIGQISSEVPQNLSASRPQDRQFILSSKKLLLSDSGFYLCAWMGGGTEAFFGQGTRLTVV.

Ten or more counts support this clonotype. The chain couples TRBV7-9 to TRBJ1-1, with D tentatively TRBD1 (5 bases). The CDR3 runs 14 residues. The germline CDR1 and CDR2 sequences are SEHNR and FQNEAQ (reference sequence). V gave up 5 bases and J gave up 4 bases, with 14 bases separating them. In DNA form, the CDR3 reads TGTGCCAGCAGCCTAACAGGAGAGGTCACTGAAGCTTTCTTT. Protein sequence: CASSLTGEVTEAFF.

The table lists this clonotype with a count of one. The rearrangement joins TRBV29-1 to TRBJ1-3, with 9 bases aligning to TRBD1. The length of the CDR3 is 18 residues. J gave up 4 bases and V 0 bases, and 13 bases lay outside the gene matches. Germline V gene lookup returns CDR1 SQVTM and CDR2 ANQGSEA. In DNA, the CDR3 is TGCAGCGTTGAAGATCGGGGACAGGGAGCTTTGTGGGGAAACACCATATATTTT. The encoded protein is CSVEDRGQGALWGNTIYF. The variable domain in full, with the rest retrieved from reference TRBV29-1 and TRBJ1-3, is SAVISQKPSRDICQRGTSLTIQCQVDSQVTMMFWYRQQPGQSLTLIATANQGSEATYESGFVIDKFPISRPNLTFSTLTVSNMSPEDSSIYLCSVEDRGQGALWGNTIYFGEGSWLTVV.

The V call is TRBV2, the J call TRBJ1-5, with a weak D call TRBD1 (6 bases). CDR1 and CDR2 (germline): SNHLY, FYNNEI. The CDR3 is 13 amino acids. V lost 6 bases and J lost 5, with 11 bases in between. The CDR3 nucleotides read TGTGCCAGCAGAGGGGACAACCATCAGCCCCAGCATTTT. It encodes CASRGDNHQPQHF.

This chain connects TRBV11-2 to TRBJ2-7, with D possibly being TRBD2 (5 bases). This CDR3 contains 15 residues. The germline gives CDR1 SGHAT, CDR2 FQNNGV. V was trimmed by 8 bases and J by 2 bases, leaving 19 bases between them. The CDR3 DNA follows: TGTGCCAGCGGCCGAGGGAGAGGCTTAGCCTACGAGCAGTACTTC. The encoded protein is CASGRGRGLAYEQYF. Using reference TRBV11-2 and TRBJ2-7 for the parts outside the CDR3, the full variable domain is EAGVAQSPRYKIIEKRQSVAFWCNPISGHATLYWYQQILGQGPKLLIQFQNNGVVDDSQLPKDRFSAERLKGVDSTLKIQPAKLEDSAVYLCASGRGRGLAYEQYFGPGTRLTVT.

This clonotype has at least ten counts. This chain connects TRBV4-1 to TRBJ2-5; 10 bases map to TRBD2. The length of the CDR3 is 17 residues. Germline lookup yields CDR1 MGHRA and CDR2 YSYEKL. Trimming removed 0 bases from V and 5 bases from J; junction bases left unmatched: 9. Written as DNA, the CDR3 is TGCGCCAGCAGCCAAGAGTGGGGTAGCGGGAGGTTGGAGACCCAGTACTTC. Translating it yields CASSQEWGSGRLETQYF.

This clonotype was counted at least ten times. The rearrangement uses TRBV4-1 and TRBJ2-7; 10 nucleotides line up with TRBD2. In germline, CDR1 is MGHRA, CDR2 YSYEKL. With 2 bases clipped from V and 3 bases from J, the junction kept 7 bases outside the gene matches. The CDR3 consists of 16 residues. The CDR3 reads CASSQLSSGSGYEQYF. The DNA of the CDR3 is TGCGCCAGCAGCCAACTTTCTAGCGGGAGCGGCTACGAGCAGTACTTC.

V is TRBV7-2 and J is TRBJ1-1; 8 bases align to TRBD1. Unmatched junction bases numbered 5, after V lost 5 bases and J lost 6 bases. Germline CDR1 reads SGHTA; CDR2 reads FQGNSA. The CDR3 has 13 residues. This chain's CDR3 is CASSRSQGAEAFF. CDR3 in DNA: TGTGCCAGCAGCCGATCACAGGGGGCTGAAGCTTTCTTT.

This clonotype was found a few times. This chain connects TRBV5-1 to TRBJ1-1; D may be TRBD1 (5 bases). Germline loops: CDR1 SGHRS, CDR2 YFSETQ. The CDR3 totals 14 residues. V was cut by 3 bases and J by 0 bases, with 9 bases left in between. CDR3 protein: CASSSDTVNTEAFF. The CDR3 coding sequence is TGCGCCAGCAGCTCGGACACGGTGAACACTGAAGCTTTCTTT.

V and J are TRBV2 and TRBJ2-5; 7 bases match TRBD2. The CDR3 is made up of 15 amino acids. V lost 0 bases, J lost 9 bases, and 10 bases stayed unmatched. Per the germline V gene, CDR1 is SNHLY and CDR2 is FYNNEI. CDR3 nucleotides: TGTGCCAGCAGTGAAGCTTGGGGAGGGAATCAGCCCCAGTACTTC. This translates into CASSEAWGGNQPQYF.

On this clonotype: Compared with germline, one end of the junction differs, possibly owing to a read error. This chain connects TRBV29-1 to TRBJ2-2; 10 bases align to TRBD1. The CDR3 spans 17 residues. Looked up from germline, CDR1 is SQVTM and CDR2 is ANQGSEA. The DNA for the CDR3 is TGCAGCGTCCCGGCGGGACAGGGGAGGATGCACACCGGGGAGCTGTCTTGG. Translated: CSVPAGQGRMHTGELSW.

As to this clonotype: An end of the junction does not agree with germline; a read error may underlie this. For the CDR3, the DNA is TGTGCCATCAGTACCGGGGAGGATGAAAAACTGTTTTTT. Protein: CAISTGEDEKLFF. This chain joins TRBV6-2 or TRBV6-3 and TRBJ1-4; D remains unclear. Germline assignment: CDR1 MNHEY and CDR2 SVGEGT. This CDR3 spans 13 amino acids.

This clonotype appeared a few times. The chain couples TRBV25-1 to TRBJ2-5; weak D call: TRBD1 (6 bases). The CDR3 spans 15 residues. V lost 6 bases to trimming and J lost 4 bases, with 18 bases between them. CDR1 MGHDK and CDR2 SYGVNS come from the germline V gene. CDR3 nucleotide sequence: TGTGCCAGCAGCGTTGTGGGTCAGGGGCTAGAGACCCAGTACTTC. Protein product: CASSVVGQGLETQYF.

The rearrangement links TRBV29-1 to TRBJ2-7, with a weak D call TRBD1 (5 bases). Trimming took off 8 bases at V and 3 bases at J, with 11 bases between the two ends. The CDR3 contains 11 residues. Germline V gene lookup returns CDR1 SQVTM and CDR2 ANQGSEA. The CDR3 DNA follows: TGCAGCCACCTAGACAGCTACGAGCAGTACTTC. Protein product: CSHLDSYEQYF.

The chain has TRBV7-3 and TRBJ1-2, with D maybe TRBD1 (6 bases). Trimming stripped 2 bases from V and 7 bases from J, with 14 bases between. This CDR3 contains 14 residues. Germline V CDR1 and CDR2: SGHTA, FQGTGA. The chain's CDR3 is CASSLLGGETGYTF. CDR3 nucleotides: TGTGCCAGCAGCTTACTCGGGGGCGAGACTGGCTACACCTTC.

This clonotype was observed many times. The chain carries TRBV10-3 and TRBJ1-5, with D perhaps matching TRBD1 (6 bases). CDR1 ENHRY and CDR2 SYGVKD come from the germline V gene. The CDR3 length is 17 residues. The V end was cut by 8 bases, the J end by 6 bases, with 26 bases between. This CDR3 is CAIAVRAQGGSGQPQHF. The CDR3 region has the DNA TGTGCCATCGCAGTCCGGGCACAGGGAGGGAGTGGTCAGCCCCAGCATTTT.

This clonotype was recorded at least ten times. The gene calls are TRBV6-6 and TRBJ2-6; no reliable D call. V was cut by 6 bases and J by 3 bases, with 3 bases left in between. In germline, CDR1 is MNHNY, CDR2 SVGAGI (reference sequence). The CDR3 consists of 12 residues. CDR3 sequence (DNA): TGTGCCAGCAGGGTTGGGGCCAACGTCCTGACTTTC. It translates to CASRVGANVLTF.

This clonotype was counted ten times or more. The chain carries TRBV29-1 and TRBJ1-1, with D perhaps TRBD1 (6 bases). The CDR3 loop spans 12 amino acids. Trimming stripped 2 bases from V and 4 bases from J, with 8 bases between. Germline-derived CDR1 and CDR2 are SQVTM and ANQGSEA. The CDR3 nucleotides are TGCAGCGTTGAACAGGGGACCACTGAAGCTTTCTTT. Protein product: CSVEQGTTEAFF.

This chain uses TRBV11-2 with TRBJ2-5; 8 nucleotides line up with TRBD1. Germline V gene sequence: CDR1 SGHAT, CDR2 FQNNGV. The ends lost 2 bases at V and 5 bases at J; junction bases unmatched: 4. The CDR3 covers 14 residues. The chain's CDR3 is CASSLQGAKETQYF. CDR3 in DNA: TGTGCCAGCAGCTTACAGGGGGCTAAGGAGACCCAGTACTTC.